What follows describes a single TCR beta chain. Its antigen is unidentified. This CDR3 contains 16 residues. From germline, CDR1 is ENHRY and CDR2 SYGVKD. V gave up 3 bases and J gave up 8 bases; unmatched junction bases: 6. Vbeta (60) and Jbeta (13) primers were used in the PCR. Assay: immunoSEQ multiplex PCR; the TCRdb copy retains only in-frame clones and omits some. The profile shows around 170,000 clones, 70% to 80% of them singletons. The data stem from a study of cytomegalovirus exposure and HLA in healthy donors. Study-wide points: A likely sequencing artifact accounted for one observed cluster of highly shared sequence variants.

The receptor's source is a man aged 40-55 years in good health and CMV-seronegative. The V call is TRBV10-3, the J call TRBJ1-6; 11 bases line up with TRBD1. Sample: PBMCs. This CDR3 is CAISERTGGIHSPLHF. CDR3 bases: TGTGCCATCAGTGAACGGACAGGGGGCATTCATTCACCCCTCCACTTT.